This entry features one T cell receptor beta chain sequence. This entry is derived from a study of glioma-infiltrating T cells. Amplification of TCR alpha and beta CDR3 regions from RNA used iRepertoire nested multiplex PCR. Tissue mRNA or PBMC total RNA, roughly 100-400 ng, went into one-step reverse transcription and amplification. TCRdb independently ran MiXCR on the multiplex PCR reads; one entry per CDR3 protein. The sample records around 190,000 distinct CDR3 sequences, approximately 30% being singletons. Germline V gene data show CDR1 as SGHRS and CDR2 as YFSETQ. The V and J ends lost 4 bases and 1 base respectively, with 11 bases between them. This CDR3 has 14 amino acids.

This TCR derives from a human donor with low-grade glioma or glioblastoma, undergoing nonglioma brain surgery, or in good health (not recorded which). J is TRBJ2-5 and V is TRBV5-1, with D possibly being TRBD1 or TRBD2 (5 bases each). Sequencing was carried out using glioma tissue, nonneoplastic brain tissue, or PBMCs (not recorded which). CDR3 in amino acids: CASSGGRGQETQYF. The CDR3 coding sequence is TGCGCCAGCAGCGGGGGACGGGGCCAAGAGACCCAGTACTTC. Together with reference TRBV5-1 and TRBJ2-5, the CDR3 gives the full variable domain: KAGVTQTPRYLIKTRGQQVTLSCSPISGHRSVSWYQQTPGQGLQFLFEYFSETQRNKGNFPGRFSGRQFSNSRSEMNVSTLELGDSALYLCASSGGRGQETQYFGPGTRLLVL.